What follows is one TCR beta chain and its context. Enrollment of patients from Seattle took place during active infection, with longitudinal follow-up. The data were taken from a study of blood T cell repertoires in COVID-19. Overall study: T cells, B-cell-depleted T cells, or PBMCs supplied cDNA or gDNA.

In germline, CDR1 is SQVTM, CDR2 ANQGSEA. The CDR3 sequence is 13 residues long. Trimming cost V 8 bases and J 3 bases; bases outside gene matches: 8. Sequencing was performed with immunoSEQ multiplex PCR; in TCRdb, only in-frame clones are kept and a portion is missing. Here the sample spans some 240,000 clones, 82% being singletons. Input material: peripheral blood. This chain joins TRBV29-1 and TRBJ1-1, with TRBD1 matching over 8 bases. The source of this sequence is a woman in her sixties or seventies with COVID-19, enrolled during active disease. CDR3 DNA: TGCAGCACGAGTCAGGGGGCTGACACTGAAGCTTTCTTT. The encoded protein is CSTSQGADTEAFF.